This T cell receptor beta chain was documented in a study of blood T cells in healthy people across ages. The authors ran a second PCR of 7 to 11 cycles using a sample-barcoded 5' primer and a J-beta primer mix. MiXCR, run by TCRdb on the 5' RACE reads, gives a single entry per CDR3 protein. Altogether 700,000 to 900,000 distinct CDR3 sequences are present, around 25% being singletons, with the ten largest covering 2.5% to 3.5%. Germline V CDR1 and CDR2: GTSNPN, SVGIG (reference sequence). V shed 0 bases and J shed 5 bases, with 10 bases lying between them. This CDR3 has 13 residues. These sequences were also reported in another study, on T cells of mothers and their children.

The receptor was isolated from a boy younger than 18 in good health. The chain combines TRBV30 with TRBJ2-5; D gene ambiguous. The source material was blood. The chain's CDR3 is CAWSVMLGETQYF. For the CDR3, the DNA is TGTGCCTGGAGTGTAATGCTAGGGGAGACCCAGTACTTC.